This T cell receptor beta chain was documented in a study of cytomegalovirus exposure and HLA in healthy donors. Study-wide context: The 100 million to 140 million unique TCR beta sequences, from about 179 million T cells, were found by an earlier analysis.

Vbeta (60) and Jbeta (13) primers were used in the PCR. Profiling relied on immunoSEQ multiplex PCR, and the TCRdb table lists in-frame clones only, not all of them. The sample holds about 190,000 clones, 65% to 85% seen once. At collection, donors were nominally healthy, but unrecorded immune exposures were probable. On this clone: Its cognate antigen is unknown.

This CDR3 has 15 amino acids. Per the germline V gene, CDR1 is SGHRS and CDR2 is YFSETQ. V was trimmed by 3 bases and J by 0 bases, leaving 13 bases between them. General study results and limits: Using the classifier, cytomegalovirus status was reportedly diagnosed with high specificity and sensitivity.

The specimen sequenced was PBMCs. The TCR comes from a woman aged 18-35 years in good health and CMV-seronegative. V and J are TRBV5-1 and TRBJ2-7, with a possible D match to TRBD1 (6 bases). The CDR3 DNA sequence: TGCGCCAGCAGCTCCTGGACAGAGAGCTCCTACGAGCAGTACTTC. Amino acid sequence: CASSSWTESSYEQYF.